Listed below are T cell receptor beta chains from one sample, sequenced in a study of beta chain features in type 1 diabetes. Libraries were prepared by immunoSEQ multiplex PCR; TCRdb keeps only in-frame clonotypes and omits some of them. The data hold 25,000 or so clones, with 60% to 80% observed a single time. The material sequenced was Tregs from blood. These receptors were collected from a woman in her thirties or forties in good health. The CDR3 runs from the conserved cysteine through the conserved F or W. A D gene is named only where the DNA matches it firmly. Rows may omit the clone size; those that give it use once, few, many or a size class.

>TRBD1|TRBJ2-7|TRBV29-1|once
TGCAGCCTAACAAAAGGGACAGGGAGCTCCTACGAGCAGTACTTC
CSLTKGTGSSYEQYF
>.|TRBJ1-1|TRBV7-9|.
TGTGCCAGCAGCTTAGGCCTGGCGGGGTCCACTGAAGCTTTCTTT
CASSLGLAGSTEAFF
>.|TRBJ1-2|TRBV2|.
TGTGCCAGCAGGAGTGGGGCTCTCTATGGCTACACCTTC
CASRSGALYGYTF
>.|TRBJ1-3|TRBV5-4|few
TGTGCCAGCAGAACGGAGGCGGCTGGAAACACCATATATTTT
CASRTEAAGNTIYF
>.|TRBJ2-6|TRBV5-1|.
TGCGCCAGCAGGGACGGGACATCCTCTGGGGCCAACGTCCTGACTTTC
CASRDGTSSGANVLTF
>.|TRBJ2-1|TRBV4-1|few
TGCGCCAGCAGCCCACAAATAGGGGACAATGAGCAGTTCTTC
CASSPQIGDNEQFF
>TRBD1|TRBJ2-6|TRBV6-1|.
TGTGCCAGCAGAGAAACAGGGGCCGGATTCTCTGGGGCCAACGTCCTGACTTTC
CASRETGAGFSGANVLTF
>TRBD1|TRBJ2-7|TRBV7-2|few
TGTGCCAGCAGCCGGACAGGGCTCACCTACGAGCAGTACTTC
CASSRTGLTYEQYF
>.|TRBJ2-7|TRBV4-1|.
TGCGCCAGCAGCCAGATACAGGGTAGTCCTACGTACGAGCAGTACTTC
CASSQIQGSPTYEQYF
>TRBD1|TRBJ1-1|TRBV5-1|.
TGCGCCAGCAGCCCCCTCCAGACAGGGGCGAACACTGAAGCTTTCTTT
CASSPLQTGANTEAFF
>TRBD1|TRBJ2-1|TRBV10-3|.
TGTGCCATCAGTTGGGACAGGTCCCCCTACAATGAGCAGTTCTTC
CAISWDRSPYNEQFF
>.|TRBJ2-3|TRBV7-2|few
TGTGCCAGCAGCACCCAGGGGACAGATACGCAGTATTTT
CASSTQGTDTQYF
>.|TRBJ1-2|TRBV5-1|.
TGCGCCAGCAGCCCGGGAATCCCTAACTATGGCTACACCTTC
CASSPGIPNYGYTF
>TRBD2|TRBJ2-2|TRBV5-1|.
TGCGCCAGCAGCCCCACTAGCGGGGTCCACACCGGGGAGCTGTTTTTT
CASSPTSGVHTGELFF
>.|TRBJ1-1|TRBV6-5|.
TGTGCCAGCAGTCGACAGACTAACACTGAAGCTTTCTTT
CASSRQTNTEAFF
>TRBD1|TRBJ2-5|TRBV2|.
TGTGCCAGCAGTCCTCCGGCTCAGACGAGGGGACAGGGGGCCAGTGAGCAGTACTTC
CASSPPAQTRGQGASEQYF
>TRBD1|TRBJ2-4|TRBV18|.
TGTGCCAGCTCCCGGGACAGGGTGACCAAAAACATTCAGTACTTC
CASSRDRVTKNIQYF
>TRBD1|TRBJ2-3|TRBV5-8|.
TGTGCCAGCAGCATGTGGACAGGGGGGGTTACAGATACGCAGTATTTT
CASSMWTGGVTDTQYF
>TRBD1|TRBJ1-1|TRBV19|.
TGTGCCAGTAGGGGGACAGGGGAGGGAACTGAAGCTTTCTTT
CASRGTGEGTEAFF
>.|TRBJ2-3|TRBV5-6|.
TGTGCCAGCAGCTTGGCGACAGATACGCAGTATTTT
CASSLATDTQYF
>.|TRBJ1-6|TRBV7-6|.
TGTGCCAGCAGCATCAGGGGAAATTCACCCCTCCACTTT
CASSIRGNSPLHF
>TRBD1|TRBJ2-2|TRBV5-1|.
TGCGCCAGCAGCGGGGGACAGGGCGCCAGCAAGCTGTTTTTT
CASSGGQGASKLFF
>.|TRBJ2-1|TRBV7-2|once
TGTGCCAGCAGCTTAGGTAGGACTACAATTGAGCAGTTCTTC
CASSLGRTTIEQFF
>TRBD1|TRBJ1-5|TRBV18|once
TGTGCCAGCTCACCTTCCGGGACAGGGGGCTATCAGCCCCAGCATTTT
CASSPSGTGGYQPQHF
>.|TRBJ2-3|TRBV7-9|.
TGTGCCAGCAGCGCCCCAGGCACAGATACGCAGTATTTT
CASSAPGTDTQYF
>.|TRBJ1-6|TRBV6-6|.
TGTGCCAGCAGTTACGGGGGGGGCAGTAATTCACCCCTCCACTTT
CASSYGGGSNSPLHF
>.|TRBJ2-6|TRBV27|.
TGTGCCAGCAGTTTTCAGTTCGCTGGGGCCAACGTCCTGACTTTC
CASSFQFAGANVLTF
>TRBD2|TRBJ2-3|TRBV7-9|.
TGTGCCAGCAGCCTTAGGACTAGCGGGGGTCCAGATACGCAGTATTTT
CASSLRTSGGPDTQYF
>.|TRBJ2-7|TRBV6-1|.
TGTGCCAGCAGGATACAGGGTCTCTACGAGCAGTACTTC
CASRIQGLYEQYF
>TRBD1|TRBJ2-3|TRBV12-5|once
TGTGCTAGTGGCCGGACAGGGAGCACAGATACGCAGTATTTT
CASGRTGSTDTQYF
>.|TRBJ1-2|TRBV5-6|few
TGTGCCAGCAGCTTGCAGGGTATGGGAATCGGCTACACCTTC
CASSLQGMGIGYTF
>.|TRBJ1-2|TRBV27|.
TGTGCCTCTGGTCGGGGAGTCTATGGCTACACCTTC
CASGRGVYGYTF
>.|TRBJ2-7|TRBV10-2|few
TGCGCCAGCAGCCTGAGCGGGTCCTACGAGCAGTACTTC
CASSLSGSYEQYF